This T cell receptor (beta chain) was obtained from a study of T cell responses to AZD1222 COVID-19 vaccine. Germline assignment: CDR1 GTSNPN and CDR2 SVGIG (reference sequence). Trimming cost V 7 bases and J 0 bases, with 12 bases left between them. The CDR3 length is 13 residues. This clone was seen only a few times. Produced via immunoSEQ multiplex PCR; TCRdb's table is partial and in-frame only. The sample comprises 110,000 or so clones, about 88% of which are singletons, and roughly 15% rests with the top ten. Sample: peripheral blood, taken on day 0 of AZD1222 vaccination. V usage is TRBV30 and J usage is TRBJ1-2; perhaps TRBD1 as D (5 bases). The source is an adult in good health. This chain's CDR3 is CASRDGANYGYTF. The CDR3 DNA reads TGTGCCTCCCGGGACGGAGCTAACTATGGCTACACCTTC.